Listed here is a single TCR beta chain. Its antigen is as yet unknown. Sequenced by immunoSEQ multiplex PCR; TCRdb stores in-frame clones only, minus some. This table holds under 1,100,000 clones, around 74% found once. The sample originates from a study of shared clonotypes between healthy human individuals. About the study: A few men and a couple of women, aged 18 to 49, were donors. Study-level results: Clonotypes shared by all four donors outscored non-shared clonotypes in generation probability.

The sequencing input was memory CD4+ T cells sorted from blood. Described subset: CD45RA-negative fraction. This receptor was obtained from a man between 18 and 29 years old in good health.

The CDR3 sequence is CASSPVRASSYGYTF. The CDR3 nucleotides are TGTGCCAGCAGTCCCGTCAGGGCCTCATCCTATGGCTACACCTTC. The chain recombines TRBV6-5 with TRBJ1-2, with TRBD1 as a possible D gene (5 bases). The V and J ends lost 5 bases and 4 bases respectively, with 17 bases between them. CDR3 size: 15 residues. Germline V gives CDR1 MNHEY, CDR2 SVGAGI.